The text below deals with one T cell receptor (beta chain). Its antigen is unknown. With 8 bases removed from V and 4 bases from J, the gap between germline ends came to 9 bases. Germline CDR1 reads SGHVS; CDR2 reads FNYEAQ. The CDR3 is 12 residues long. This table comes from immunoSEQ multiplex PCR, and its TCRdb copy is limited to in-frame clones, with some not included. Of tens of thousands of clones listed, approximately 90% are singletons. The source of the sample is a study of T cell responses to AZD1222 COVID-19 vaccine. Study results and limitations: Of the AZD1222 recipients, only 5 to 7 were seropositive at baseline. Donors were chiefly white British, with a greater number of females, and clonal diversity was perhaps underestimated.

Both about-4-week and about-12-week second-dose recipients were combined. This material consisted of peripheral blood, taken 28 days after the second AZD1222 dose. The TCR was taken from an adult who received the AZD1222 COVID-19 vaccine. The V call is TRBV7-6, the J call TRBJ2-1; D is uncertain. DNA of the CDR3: TGTGCCAGCGTCGGCTTTTACAATGAGCAGTTCTTC. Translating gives CASVGFYNEQFF.